Each of the 20 T cell receptor beta chains below was sequenced from the same sample in a study of tumor-infiltrating lymphocytes in primary liver carcinoma. RNA and DNA were co-extracted from around 20-30 mg of unsorted bulk tissue. From 500 ng of total RNA, TCR beta-specific cDNA was reverse-transcribed using a constant-region primer. Modified slightly, ARM-PCR produced TCR beta libraries over three nested multiplex PCR rounds. Amplification in the first two PCR rounds was performed using TRBV1-TRBV30 forward primers and a C-beta reverse primer for 10 cycles each. Each CDR3 protein is one row after TCRdb ran MiXCR on the multiplex PCR reads. Of about 30,000 distinct CDR3 sequences in the sample, approximately 71% were seen once. Material for sequencing was liver tumor tissue from sampling region 3. As for subset: tumor region T3, left-lateral pole. The receptors derive from a woman between 25 and 40 years old with primary liver carcinoma and hepatitis B virus infection.

A word on this clonotype: Relative to the germline gene, one junction end is altered; a read error may explain this. The rearrangement links TRBV11-3 to TRBJ2-1, with no clear D. This CDR3 has 18 amino acids. The germline gives CDR1 SGHNT, CDR2 YENEEA. CDR3 sequence reads: CASSLGQGAKAGYNEQFF. CDR3 DNA: TGTGCCAGCAGCTTAGGTCAAGGCGCGAAGGCAGGCTACAATGAACAGTTCTTC.

As for this clonotype: The junction departs from germline at one end; a sequencing error may be responsible. The rearrangement uses TRBV4-2 and TRBJ2-7; 10 bases are a match to TRBD1. This CDR3 spans 16 amino acids. The germline V gene encodes CDR1 LGHNA and CDR2 YNFKEQ. The CDR3 region has the DNA TGTGCCAGCAGTCCATCCGGGGACAGGGGTACCTACGACCAGTACTTC. Amino acids: CASSPSGDRGTYDQYF.

A word on this clonotype: A clone one base away is much larger, so this may be a read error. The CDR3 region has the DNA TGTGCCAGTAGCCGGACCAAGAATGAGCAGTTCTTC. Encoded protein: CASSRTKNEQFF. The chain uses TRBV19 and TRBJ2-1; D gene ambiguous. Trimming left V 6 bases short and J 7 bases short, with 10 bases between. This CDR3 has 12 amino acids. Germline V gene data show CDR1 as LNHDA and CDR2 as SQIVND (reference sequence).

As for this clonotype: In this CDR3 the conserved last residue, phenylalanine or tryptophan, is missing, so a read error is likely. J is TRBJ2-4 and V is TRBV11-3, with TRBD1 identical over 8 bases. V shed 5 bases and J 1 base; nucleotides not matched to a gene: 7. The length of the CDR3 is 16 residues. CDR1 is SGHNT, CDR2 YENEEA, per germline. The CDR3 loop is CASSTRTGLAKNIQYL. The CDR3 DNA reads as TGTGCCAGCAGCACTCGGACAGGGCTGGCCAAAAACATTCAGTACTTA.

This clonotype turned up a few times. The junction departs from germline at one end; a sequencing error may be responsible. The rearrangement uses TRBV4-3 and TRBJ2-1, with TRBD1 matching 8 bases. CDR1 LGHNA and CDR2 YSLEER come from the germline V gene. This CDR3 has 16 residues. CDR3 sequence (DNA): TGCGCCAGCAGTCAAGACTCGGAGACAGGGGTGAATGAGCAGTTCTTC. Translated: CASSQDSETGVNEQFF.

As concerns this clonotype: The germline gene is not matched at one end of the junction; a read error may be the cause. V gene TRBV12-3 or TRBV12-4 combines with J gene TRBJ2-1; 8 nucleotides align to TRBD2. The CDR3 has 15 amino acids. The CDR3 coding sequence is TGTGCCAGCAGCATGTCCGGGACTAGTGGACTTGAGCAGTCCTTC. Translating gives CASSMSGTSGLEQSF.

This clonotype showed up many times. The chain uses TRBV11-2 and TRBJ1-1; no clear D gene. Between the trimmed V and J ends, which lost 1 base and 5 bases, there was a span of 14 bases. Germline V gene data show CDR1 as SGHAT and CDR2 as FQNNGV. CDR3 length: 15 amino acids. This chain's CDR3 is CASSLARVGGTEAFF. CDR3 nucleotides: TGTGCCAGCAGCTTAGCGAGGGTGGGCGGGACTGAAGCTTTCTTT.

Concerning this clonotype itself: The CDR3 does not end in the conserved phenylalanine or tryptophan, so this is likely a read error. The CDR3 is CACSSAWLSEKLFY. DNA for the CDR3: TGTGCCTGCAGCTCGGCTTGGCTGAGTGAAAAACTGTTTTAT. The chain employs TRBV5-6 and TRBJ1-4; D is unresolved. The CDR3 has 14 amino acids. Germline loops: CDR1 SGHDT, CDR2 YYEEEE.

The chain couples TRBV7-9 to TRBJ2-3, with a tentative D call TRBD2 (5 bases). The CDR3 runs 15 residues. Germline CDR1 reads SEHNR; CDR2 reads FQNEAQ (reference sequence). The CDR3 spells CVNSNRGTYTDTQYF. CDR3 nucleotides: TGTGTCAACAGCAACCGGGGTACATACACAGATACGCAGTATTTT.

The chain recombines TRBV11-2 with TRBJ1-5; D unresolved. Trimming took 2 bases from V and 16 from J, leaving 21 bases between them. CDR1 and CDR2 (germline): SGHAT, FQNNGV. The CDR3 runs 14 residues. CDR3 amino acids: CASSLNLACQPRHF. DNA of the CDR3: TGTGCCAGCAGCTTAAATCTCGCTTGCCAGCCCCGTCATTTT.

There are a few counts of this clonotype. This sequence may be a read error, since a much larger clone differs from it by one base. The chain is built from TRBV7-9 and TRBJ2-5; 10 bases agree with TRBD2. The CDR3 totals 16 residues. The V gene's germline CDR1 is SEHNR and CDR2 FQNEAQ (reference sequence). The CDR3 DNA reads as TGTACCAGCAGCTTTATAGCGGGAGGATCGGGAGAGACCCAGTACTTC. This translates into CTSSFIAGGSGETQYF.

To note about this clonotype: The junction shows a germline mismatch at one end, possibly a read error. J is TRBJ1-2 and V is TRBV28, with TRBD1 matching 11 bases. CDR3 length: 12 amino acids. Germline V lookup: CDR1 MDHEN, CDR2 SYDVKM. CDR3 coding DNA: TGTGCCAGCGGACAGGGGGCGTTTGGCTATACCTTC. This encodes CASGQGAFGYTF.

The chain employs TRBV5-4 and TRBJ2-3; 10 nucleotides agree with TRBD2. The CDR3 loop spans 18 amino acids. CDR1 is SGHNT, CDR2 YYREEE, per germline (reference sequence). Trimming took 7 bases from V and 3 from J; bases not matched to a gene: 17. The CDR3 is CASGNQAASGSRTDTQYF. As DNA, the CDR3 is TGTGCCAGCGGTAACCAGGCTGCTAGCGGGAGTCGGACAGATACGCAGTATTTT. Variable domain in full (rest from reference TRBV5-4 and TRBJ2-3): ETGVTQSPTHLIKTRGQQVTLRCSSQSGHNTVSWYQQALGQGPQFIFQYYREEENGRGNFPPRFSGLQFPNYSSELNVNALELDDSALYLCASGNQAASGSRTDTQYFGPGTRLTVL.

This clonotype was observed many times. The V call is TRBV28, the J call TRBJ2-5; no definite D call. The V gene's germline CDR1 is MDHEN and CDR2 SYDVKM. Trimming cost V 3 bases and J 2 bases, with 10 bases left between them. CDR3 size: 14 residues. The CDR3 protein is CASSLVGLQETQYF. CDR3 bases: TGTGCCAGCAGTTTGGTTGGTCTTCAAGAGACCCAGTACTTC.

On this clonotype itself: One junction end disagrees with the germline gene, perhaps due to a read error. The rearrangement links TRBV7-9 to TRBJ1-5; D not certain. The germline CDR1 and CDR2 sequences are SEHNR and FQNEAQ (reference sequence). The CDR3 loop spans 14 amino acids. CDR3 bases: TGTGTCAGCAGTCCCCGGGAGAAAAATCAGCCCCAGCATTTT. This translates into CVSSPREKNQPQHF.

Points on this clonotype: This is likely a read error, given that the CDR3 carries no conserved phenylalanine or tryptophan at its end. The V call is TRBV11-2, the J call TRBJ2-3; the match to TRBD1 covers 7 bases. The CDR3 totals 16 residues. V lost 9 bases, J lost 5 bases, and 17 bases stayed unmatched. CDR1 SGHAT and CDR2 FQNNGV come from the germline V gene. This CDR3 reads CASSRTRQGWGDTQYL. DNA of the CDR3: TGTGCCAGTAGCCGGACGCGACAGGGATGGGGAGATACGCAGTATCTT.

As to this clonotype: Its ends do not fully match the called genes, so a read error is possible. The rearrangement uses TRBV7-8 and TRBJ1-1; no firm D call. Germline V gene data show CDR1 as SGHVS and CDR2 as FQNEAQ. The CDR3 totals 14 residues. CDR3: CGSTPGTGNTEAFF. CDR3 DNA: TGTGGCAGCACCCCGGGAACCGGGAACACTGAAGCTTTCTTT.

Notes on this clonotype: An end of the junction does not agree with germline; a read error may underlie this. V gene TRBV4-3 combines with J gene TRBJ2-1; TRBD2 is a possible D gene (6 bases). The V gene's germline CDR1 is LGHNA and CDR2 YSLEER. The CDR3 is 16 amino acids. DNA of the CDR3: TGCGCCAGCAGTCAAGATGCGGGAAGCTTCTACAATGAACAGTTCTTC. This gives the protein CASSQDAGSFYNEQFF.

Notes on this clonotype: The junction does not match germline at one end; this may be a read error. As DNA, the CDR3 is TGTGCCAGCAGTTTAGATTGGGTCAGTCTAGCGGGTTCCTACGAGCAGTATTTC. Amino acid sequence: CASSLDWVSLAGSYEQYF. The chain combines TRBV11-2 with TRBJ2-7; 8 positions match TRBD2. Germline-derived CDR1 and CDR2 are SGHAT and FQNNGV. This CDR3 comprises 18 residues.

This clonotype was detected ten times or more. J is TRBJ1-1 and V is TRBV6-2 or TRBV6-3, with D hard to call. This CDR3 has 14 residues. V was trimmed by 0 bases and J by 5 bases, leaving 10 bases between them. Germline assignment: CDR1 MNHEY and CDR2 SVGEGT. The CDR3: CASSYSIRATEAFF. For the CDR3, the DNA is TGTGCCAGCAGTTACTCGATCCGGGCTACTGAAGCTTTCTTT.